The source of this TCR beta chain is a study of monozygotic twins with inflammatory bowel disease. CDR3 length: 15 residues. The germline CDR1 and CDR2 sequences are MGHRA and YSYEKL. No DNA is given; TCRdb re-called the 5' RACE reads and lists each CDR3 protein once. In all, the sample yields 300,000 to 400,000 distinct CDR3 sequences. Blood, approximately 2.5 ml, was drawn per donor. The gene calls are TRBV4-1 and TRBJ2-2; TCRdb's D gene call, TRBD2, goes unchecked for lack of DNA. Sequencing used blood. This TCR was sampled from a human donor with ulcerative colitis or Crohn's disease, or a healthy co-twin of an affected twin (not recorded which). The CDR3 spells CASSQPTRRAGELFF.